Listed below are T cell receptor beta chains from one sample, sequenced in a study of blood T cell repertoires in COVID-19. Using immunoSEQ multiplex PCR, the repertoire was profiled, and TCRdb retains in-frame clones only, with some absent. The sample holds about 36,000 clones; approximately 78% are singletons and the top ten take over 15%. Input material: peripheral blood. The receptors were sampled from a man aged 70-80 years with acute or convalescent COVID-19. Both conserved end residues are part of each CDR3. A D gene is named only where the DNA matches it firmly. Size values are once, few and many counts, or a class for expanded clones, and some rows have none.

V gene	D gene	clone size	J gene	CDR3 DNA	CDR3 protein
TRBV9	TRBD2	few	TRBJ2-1	TGTGCCAGCAGCCTGCTAGCGGGCCTGTACAATGAGCAGTTCTTC	CASSLLAGLYNEQFF
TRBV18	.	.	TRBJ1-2	TGTGCCAGCTCACCCGCCAGAGACTACTATGGCTACACCTTC	CASSPARDYYGYTF
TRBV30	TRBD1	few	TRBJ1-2	TGTGCCTGGAGTTTACCCTTTACAGGGGGGTATGGCTACACCTTC	CAWSLPFTGGYGYTF
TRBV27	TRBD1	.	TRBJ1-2	TGTGCCAGCAGTCTATCAGGGGGGGAGGCCTATGGCTACACCTTC	CASSLSGGEAYGYTF
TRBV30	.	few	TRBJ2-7	TGTGCCTGGAGTACCCGGGTCCTTTCCTACGAGCAGTACTTC	CAWSTRVLSYEQYF
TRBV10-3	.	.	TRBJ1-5	TGTGCCATCAGTGAGAAAATCGATCAGCCCCAGCATTTT	CAISEKIDQPQHF
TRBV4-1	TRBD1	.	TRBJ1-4	TGCGCCAGCAGCCCTCGGACAGGGTCTGAAAAACTGTTTTTT	CASSPRTGSEKLFF
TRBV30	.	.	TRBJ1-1	TGTGCCTGGAGTGCCATCGGGGGGAGTAGTGGGGCTTTCTTT	CAWSAIGGSSGAFF
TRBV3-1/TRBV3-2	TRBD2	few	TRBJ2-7	TGTGCCAGCAGCTTCACCGGGACTAGCGGGAGCGAGCAGTACTTC	CASSFTGTSGSEQYF
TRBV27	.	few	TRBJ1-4	TGTGCCAGCAGGACTGACCGACTCCTTGGAAAACTGTTTTTT	CASRTDRLLGKLFF
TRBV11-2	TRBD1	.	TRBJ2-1	TGTGCCAGCAGCTTAGCTACCGGGACAGGGTCCAATGAGCAGTTCTTC	CASSLATGTGSNEQFF
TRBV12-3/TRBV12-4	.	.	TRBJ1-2	TGTGCCAGCAGTCTAGGAGGTTTTGGCTACACCTTC	CASSLGGFGYTF
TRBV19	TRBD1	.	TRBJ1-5	TGTGCCAGTACTCAGGACAGGGCGGGATATCAGCCCCAGCATTTT	CASTQDRAGYQPQHF
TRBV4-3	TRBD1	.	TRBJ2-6	TGCGCCAGCAGCCAAGCCGGGACAGGCCCTCTTGGGGCCAACGTCCTGACTTTC	CASSQAGTGPLGANVLTF
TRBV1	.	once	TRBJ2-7	TGCACCAGCAGCGTGCCCTCCGGGTCCCCCCCCGACGAGCAGTACTTC	CTSSVPSGSPPDEQYF
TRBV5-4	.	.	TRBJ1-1	TGTGCCAGCAGCCTTGGCTTCGGAGGTGAAGCTTTCTTT	CASSLGFGGEAFF
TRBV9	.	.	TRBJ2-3	TGTGCCAGCAGCGTTTCCAACGGGGCAGATACGCAGTATTTT	CASSVSNGADTQYF
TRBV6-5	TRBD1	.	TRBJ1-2	TGTGCCAGCAGGGACAGGCGGGATGGGGGCTACACCTTC	CASRDRRDGGYTF
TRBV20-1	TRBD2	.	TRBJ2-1	TGCAGTGCTAGTAGCGGGATGTACAATGAGCAGTTCTTC	CSASSGMYNEQFF
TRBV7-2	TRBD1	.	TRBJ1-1	TGTGCCAGCAGCCAAGGGACAGGGGCGACGGGCACTGAAGCTTTCTTT	CASSQGTGATGTEAFF
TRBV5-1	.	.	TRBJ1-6	TGCGCCAGCAGCACTAACAACTCACCCCTCCACTTT	CASSTNNSPLHF
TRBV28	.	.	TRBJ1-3	TGTGCCAGCAGTCCTTTCAGGGCGGGAGGAAACACCATATATTTT	CASSPFRAGGNTIYF
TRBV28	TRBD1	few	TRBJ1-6	TGTGCCAGCAGTTTGAGGGCAGGGGGCGCGGGATATAATTCACCCCTCCACTTT	CASSLRAGGAGYNSPLHF
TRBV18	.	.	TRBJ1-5	TGTGCCAGCTCACCACAGCTTTTGGAGCCCCAGCATTTT	CASSPQLLEPQHF
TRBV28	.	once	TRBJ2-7	TGTGCCAGCAGTTTCCGGGACTACGAGCAGTACTTC	CASSFRDYEQYF
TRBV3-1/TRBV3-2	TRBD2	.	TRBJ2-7	TGTGCCAGCAGCCGAGCCCTAGCGGGGGGCTCCTACGAGCAGTACTTC	CASSRALAGGSYEQYF
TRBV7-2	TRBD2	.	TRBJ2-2	TGTGCCAGCAGCTTTAGCGGGTCGAACACCGGGGAGCTGTTTTTT	CASSFSGSNTGELFF